A selection of T cell receptor beta chains follows, all from one sample in a study of blood T cell repertoires in COVID-19. The assay was immunoSEQ multiplex PCR, and TCRdb's table has in-frame clones only and misses some. This repertoire shows about 150,000 clones, 65% to 85% found once; its top ten account for approximately 3.7%. The sample was peripheral blood. The receptors shown here come from a woman older than 75 with acute or convalescent COVID-19. Each CDR3 is given with its conserved first and last residue. A D gene is named only where the DNA matches it firmly. Clone size appears in some rows only: once, few, many, or a class for an expanded clone.

J gene: TRBJ1-4
D gene: -
V gene: TRBV30
clone size: -
CDR3 protein: CAWNQGVEEKLFF
CDR3 DNA: TGTGCCTGGAATCAAGGGGTCGAGGAAAAACTGTTTTTT

J gene: TRBJ2-3
D gene: TRBD2
V gene: TRBV9
clone size: -
CDR3 protein: CASSVGVAGDTDTQYF
CDR3 DNA: TGTGCCAGCAGCGTAGGGGTGGCGGGGGACACAGATACGCAGTATTTT

J gene: TRBJ2-3
D gene: TRBD2
V gene: TRBV30
clone size: -
CDR3 protein: CAWSVASGGFTDTQYF
CDR3 DNA: TGTGCCTGGAGTGTGGCTAGCGGGGGGTTTACAGATACGCAGTATTTT

J gene: TRBJ2-7
D gene: -
V gene: TRBV5-6
clone size: -
CDR3 protein: CASRFGPYEQYF
CDR3 DNA: TGTGCCAGCAGGTTTGGCCCCTACGAGCAGTACTTC

J gene: TRBJ1-5
D gene: TRBD1
V gene: TRBV2
clone size: -
CDR3 protein: CASSWTGRNQPQHF
CDR3 DNA: TGTGCCAGCAGTTGGACAGGGCGCAATCAGCCCCAGCATTTT

J gene: TRBJ1-2
D gene: -
V gene: TRBV19
clone size: -
CDR3 protein: CASSSTGGGSYGYTF
CDR3 DNA: TGTGCCAGTAGCTCCACGGGGGGAGGTAGCTATGGCTACACCTTC

J gene: TRBJ2-1
D gene: TRBD1
V gene: TRBV7-3
clone size: -
CDR3 protein: CASSLRTGTYNEQFF
CDR3 DNA: TGTGCCAGCAGCTTAAGGACAGGTACCTACAATGAGCAGTTCTTC

J gene: TRBJ1-4
D gene: TRBD1
V gene: TRBV6-6
clone size: -
CDR3 protein: CATLDRGMGTNEKLFF
CDR3 DNA: TGTGCCACCCTGGACAGGGGAATGGGAACTAATGAAAAACTGTTTTTT

J gene: TRBJ2-7
D gene: TRBD2
V gene: TRBV10-1
clone size: -
CDR3 protein: CASSESGLAGEGEQYF
CDR3 DNA: TGCGCCAGCAGTGAGTCGGGACTAGCGGGAGAGGGCGAGCAGTACTTC

J gene: TRBJ2-2
D gene: -
V gene: TRBV29-1
clone size: few
CDR3 protein: CSVAWRAGELFF
CDR3 DNA: TGCAGCGTTGCCTGGAGGGCCGGGGAGCTGTTTTTT

J gene: TRBJ1-6
D gene: TRBD1
V gene: TRBV5-4
clone size: -
CDR3 protein: CASSHPGQGLPLHF
CDR3 DNA: TGTGCCAGCAGCCACCCGGGACAGGGTTTACCCCTCCACTTT